The 3 T cell receptor beta chains listed next were all sequenced from one sample in a study of shared clonotypes between healthy human individuals (TCRdb year 2020). Library generation was performed with the immunoSEQ multiplex PCR assay. Held by TCRdb, this immuneACCESS table contains in-frame sequences only and omits some clones. Under half of the omission traces to an unresolved V gene where checked; the cause of the rest is unknown. A total of roughly 1,000,000 clones appear in this sample, about four fifths of them only once. The biggest ten clones account for around 0.61% of the sample. The sample taken for sequencing was memory CD4+ T cells from PBMCs. The label giving this sample's cell subset or site can be read as: CD45RA-negative fraction. These TCRs come from a man aged 18 to 30 in good health. Some clones in this sample may be carry-over from other donors' samples.

This sequence joins TRBV7-2 and TRBJ2-7; possibly TRBD2 for D (5 bases). Looked up from germline, CDR1 is SGHTA and CDR2 is FQGNSA. Trimming cost V 5 bases and J 6 bases, with 8 bases left between them. CDR3 length: 11 residues. The CDR3 DNA reads as TGTGCCAGCAGCGCGCGGGCCGAGCAGTACTTC. Translated, it gives CASSARAEQYF. The entire variable domain, with the rest obtained from reference TRBV7-2 and TRBJ2-7, is as follows: GAGVSQSPSNKVTEKGKDVELRCDPISGHTALYWYRQSLGQGLEFLIYFQGNSAPDKSGLPSDRFSAERTGGSVSTLTIQRTQQEDSAVYLCASSARAEQYFGPGTRLTVT.

This clone was counted a single time. This chain uses TRBV19 with TRBJ2-1; no firm D call. The germline V and J ends were trimmed by 9 bases and 6 bases, with 12 bases remaining between them. In germline, CDR1 is LNHDA, CDR2 SQIVND (reference sequence). The CDR3 is 12 amino acids. The CDR3 loop reads CASSPRINEQFF. The DNA for the CDR3 is TGTGCCAGCTCCCCCCGAATCAATGAGCAGTTCTTC.

The count of this clone is one. V gene TRBV4-3 combines with J gene TRBJ2-7; D remains ambiguous. The V and J ends lost 3 bases and 4 bases respectively, with 10 bases between them. This CDR3 has 13 amino acids. From germline, CDR1 is LGHNA and CDR2 YSLEER. CDR3 nucleotide sequence: TGCGCCAGCAGCCAGTCCCTCTTTTACGAGCAGTACTTC. It is translated as CASSQSLFYEQYF.